The clone carrying this TCR beta chain has ten or more counts. Antigen: not known. This sample is drawn from a study of T cell repertoires in cytomegalovirus infection. Broader study findings: Carriers of CMV plus the relevant HLA were identified by cumulative public TCR beta family frequency. Clonotype analysis showed dominance of the ex vivo response by HLA-C-restricted CMV-specific TCR beta clonotypes.

V gave up 5 bases and J gave up 2 bases; unmatched junction bases: 13. CDR1 MDHEN and CDR2 SYDVKM come from the germline V gene. This CDR3 region has 19 residues. TCRdb re-analysed the reads in MiXCR, keeping a single row per CDR3 protein. Of 200,000 to 300,000 distinct CDR3 sequences listed, around 12% are singletons. The chain couples TRBV28 to TRBJ2-3, with TRBD2 matching over 13 bases. This receptor was taken from a human donor in good health (CMV status not recorded). Some clones in this sample may be carry-over from other donors' samples. Material: PBMCs. CDR3 in DNA: TGTGCCAGCAGTATCCTTCCTCCCGGGACTAGCGGGACCACAGATACGCAGTATTTT. Protein product: CASSILPPGTSGTTDTQYF. Combining the CDR3 with reference TRBV28 and TRBJ2-3 gives the whole variable domain DVKVTQSSRYLVKRTGEKVFLECVQDMDHENMFWYRQDPGLGLRLIYFSYDVKMKEKGDIPEGYSVSREKKERFSLILESASTNQTSMYLCASSILPPGTSGTTDTQYFGPGTRLTVL.